The 27 T cell receptor beta chains given below trace back to one sample, sequenced in a study of low-dose radiotherapy and immunotherapy resistance in tumors. Time point given: before trial treatment. Covering alpha and beta chains, TRAV- and TRBV-specific primers were used for the first-strand cDNA. A constant-region primer paired with the V-primer adapter amplified TCRs over about 18 PCR cycles. TCRdb analysed the reads with MiXCR anew, one entry per CDR3 protein. Of 60,000 to 75,000 distinct CDR3 sequences detected, less than 30% appear once; the ten largest clones hold 6.6%. Source: PBMCs, taken before treatment. The receptors here all came from a male donor with rectosigmoid adenocarcinoma.

This clonotype was recorded many times. The chain carries TRBV7-2 and TRBJ1-2, with 9 bases fitting TRBD1. Trimming removed 6 bases from V and 5 bases from J; junction bases left unmatched: 4. Germline assignment: CDR1 SGHTA and CDR2 FQGNSA. This CDR3 has 13 amino acids. CDR3 in DNA: TGTGCCAGCAGTCCCGACAGGGGGTATGGCTACACCTTC. The encoded protein is CASSPDRGYGYTF.

This clonotype was recorded at least ten times. V and J are TRBV7-2 and TRBJ1-6, with D perhaps matching TRBD1 (5 bases). Germline lookup yields CDR1 SGHTA and CDR2 FQGNSA. Between the trimmed V and J ends, which lost 5 bases and 3 bases, there was a span of 11 bases. This CDR3 has 15 amino acids. The DNA of the CDR3 is TGTGCCAGCAGCCCCGGACATTTCTATAATTCACCCCTCCACTTT. Translating gives CASSPGHFYNSPLHF.

In its sample, this clonotype was seen many times. The rearrangement joins TRBV6-2 or TRBV6-3 to TRBJ2-1, with D tentatively TRBD1 (6 bases). CDR1 and CDR2 (germline): MNHEY, SVGEGT. V was shortened by 2 bases and J by 0 bases, with 23 bases between the two germline ends. CDR3 size: 20 residues. The CDR3 protein is CASSYGAGVQTGFSYNEQFF. DNA for the CDR3: TGTGCCAGCAGTTACGGGGCCGGGGTCCAAACAGGGTTCTCCTACAATGAGCAGTTCTTC.

This clonotype was seen repeatedly, ten times or more. The CDR3 DNA sequence: TGTGCCAGCAGCCCTAGTACAGGGACGGGCTATGGCTACACCTTC. As protein: CASSPSTGTGYGYTF. The V gene is TRBV12-3 or TRBV12-4, the J gene TRBJ1-2, with D possibly TRBD1 on 6 matching bases. The CDR3 contains 15 residues. Trimming pared 6 bases from V and 4 bases from J, leaving 18 bases between.

This clonotype was detected ten times or more. The chain joins TRBV5-1 to TRBJ2-6, with 8 bases lining up with TRBD2. Germline V gene lookup returns CDR1 SGHRS and CDR2 YFSETQ. J was trimmed by 4 bases and V by 7 bases; bases with no gene match: 7. This CDR3 region has 15 residues. The CDR3 spells CASETGGRGANVLTF. DNA for the CDR3: TGCGCCAGCGAAACGGGGGGGCGAGGGGCCAACGTCCTGACTTTC. The variable domain in full, completed from reference TRBV5-1 and TRBJ2-6, reads KAGVTQTPRYLIKTRGQQVTLSCSPISGHRSVSWYQQTPGQGLQFLFEYFSETQRNKGNFPGRFSGRQFSNSRSEMNVSTLELGDSALYLCASETGGRGANVLTFGAGSRLTVL.

This clonotype came up many times. This chain links TRBV5-6 with TRBJ2-7, with TRBD1 matching 7 bases. This CDR3 is built from 15 residues. V was clipped by 3 bases and J by 2 bases; unmatched bases: 8. Germline V gene sequence: CDR1 SGHDT, CDR2 YYEEEE. In DNA, the CDR3 is TGTGCCAGCAGCTCCACCGGGACAGTTACCTACGAGCAGTACTTC. Residues: CASSSTGTVTYEQYF.

This clonotype was observed a few times. V and J are TRBV10-1 and TRBJ1-1; D not certain. The V and J ends lost 3 bases and 1 base respectively, with 9 bases between them. The CDR3 sequence is 14 residues long. Germline CDR1 and CDR2: WNHNN and SYGVQD (reference sequence). The CDR3 bases are TGCGCCAGCAGTGAATTCTCGGAGAACACTGAAGCTTTCTTT. As protein: CASSEFSENTEAFF.

The chain uses TRBV20-1 and TRBJ2-3, with 13 bases that match TRBD2. CDR1 is DFQATT, CDR2 SNEGSKA, per germline (reference sequence). V lost 4 bases, J lost 0 bases, and 4 bases stayed unmatched. CDR3 length equals 16 residues. The DNA for the CDR3 is TGCAGTGCTACCGGGACTAGCGGGAAGAGCACAGATACGCAGTATTTT. This translates into CSATGTSGKSTDTQYF.

In its sample, this clonotype was seen many times. The rearrangement joins TRBV28 to TRBJ2-4; perhaps D is TRBD1 or TRBD2 (5 bases each). The CDR3 loop spans 15 amino acids. V dropped 6 bases and J dropped 0 bases, with 12 bases sitting between them. The V gene's germline CDR1 is MDHEN and CDR2 SYDVKM. Here the CDR3 DNA reads TGTGCCAGCAGGGGGGTCAGGGTAGCCAAAAACATTCAGTACTTC. Translating gives CASRGVRVAKNIQYF. Combining the CDR3 with reference TRBV28 and TRBJ2-4 gives the whole variable domain DVKVTQSSRYLVKRTGEKVFLECVQDMDHENMFWYRQDPGLGLRLIYFSYDVKMKEKGDIPEGYSVSREKKERFSLILESASTNQTSMYLCASRGVRVAKNIQYFGAGTRLSVL.

This clonotype was found once. V usage is TRBV20-1 and J usage is TRBJ2-5; D is uncertain. The CDR3 extends over 11 amino acids. Germline V gene lookup returns CDR1 DFQATT and CDR2 SNEGSKA (reference sequence). Trimming cost V 4 bases and J 4 bases, with 7 bases left between them. Written as DNA, the CDR3 is TGCAGTGCTAATTTTCCAGAGACCCAGTACTTC. Translated: CSANFPETQYF.

This clonotype was seen many times. V usage is TRBV28 and J usage is TRBJ2-3; D call uncertain. This CDR3 spans 15 amino acids. V lost 5 bases and J lost 0, with 12 bases in between. The germline CDR1 and CDR2 sequences are MDHEN and SYDVKM. The CDR3 DNA is TGTGCCAGCAGTCGAATCCGCCCTAGCACAGATACGCAGTATTTT. Protein: CASSRIRPSTDTQYF.

This clonotype was recorded many times. The chain couples TRBV5-5 to TRBJ1-2; D unresolved. This CDR3 has 12 residues. V gave up 0 bases and J gave up 8 bases, with 8 bases separating them. Germline V gene sequence: CDR1 SGHKS, CDR2 YYEKEE (reference sequence). As DNA, the CDR3 is TGTGCCAGCAGCTTGGCCCACGGAGGCTACACCTTC. It codes for CASSLAHGGYTF.

This clonotype was observed at least ten times. CDR3 region: CASSLGGRQGAIYEQYF. CDR3 DNA: TGTGCCAGCAGCTTAGGGGGGAGACAGGGGGCTATATACGAGCAGTACTTC. J is TRBJ2-7 and V is TRBV7-8; 10 nucleotides align to TRBD1. The germline V gene has CDR1 SGHVS and CDR2 FQNEAQ. J lost 4 bases, V lost 1 base, and 10 bases had no gene match. The CDR3 runs 17 residues.

This clonotype was counted between two and nine times. This rearrangement joins TRBV5-1 to TRBJ2-7, with TRBD1 as a possible D gene (5 bases). This CDR3 comprises 14 residues. Trimming stripped 1 base from V and 0 bases from J, with 8 bases between. The germline gives CDR1 SGHRS, CDR2 YFSETQ. In DNA form, the CDR3 reads TGCGCCAGCAGCTTGAGACAGTACTCCTACGAGCAGTACTTC. The encoded protein is CASSLRQYSYEQYF.

This clonotype was counted many times. The chain is built from TRBV12-3 or TRBV12-4 and TRBJ2-3; either TRBD1 or TRBD2 may supply D (5 bases each). V lost 6 bases, J lost 2 bases, and 12 bases lay in between. CDR3 length: 14 amino acids. This CDR3 reads CASRGWGYTDTQYF. CDR3 nucleotides: TGTGCCAGCAGGGGGTGGGGGTACACAGATACGCAGTATTTT.

This clonotype was picked up one time. The V gene is TRBV2, the J gene TRBJ1-6, with 7 bases fitting TRBD1. The germline V gene has CDR1 SNHLY and CDR2 FYNNEI. CDR3 length: 14 amino acids. V shed 6 bases and J 9 bases; nucleotides not matched to a gene: 8. The CDR3 nucleotides read TGTGCCAGCAGATCCACAGGGGTAGCTTCACCCCTCCACTTT. Translation gives CASRSTGVASPLHF.

This clonotype has more than one count but fewer than ten. The CDR3 nucleotides read TGTGCCAGCAGCCAAGTTAATAATTCACCCCTCCACTTT. Encoded protein: CASSQVNNSPLHF. The rearrangement uses TRBV3-1 and TRBJ1-6; no reliable D call. The CDR3 sequence is 13 residues long. CDR1 and CDR2 from the germline V gene are LGHDT and YNNKEL (reference sequence). V lost 1 base and J 5 bases, leaving 3 bases between the germline ends.

This clonotype was seen many times. CDR3 bases: TGTGCCACCAGTGATTCGAGCGGGGGACAAAAGTTAACCTACGAGCAGTACTTC. This codes for CATSDSSGGQKLTYEQYF. This sequence joins TRBV24-1 and TRBJ2-7; TRBD2 agrees at 8 bases. The CDR3 length is 18 residues. V was pared by 2 bases and J by 2 bases, with 13 bases of the junction left unmatched. The germline gives CDR1 KGHDR, CDR2 SFDVKD.

The chain is built from TRBV12-3 or TRBV12-4 and TRBJ2-7; D gene unclear. Between the trimmed V and J ends, which lost 6 bases and 2 bases, there was a span of 8 bases. The CDR3 is made up of 12 amino acids. CDR3 region: CASSRFPYEQYF. Written as DNA, the CDR3 is TGTGCCAGCAGCCGTTTCCCCTACGAGCAGTACTTC.

This clonotype was found many times. The V gene is TRBV5-5, the J gene TRBJ2-7; D is uncertain. V lost 0 bases and J 5 bases, leaving 9 bases between the germline ends. The CDR3 consists of 13 residues. CDR1 and CDR2 (germline): SGHKS, YYEKEE (reference sequence). CDR3 residues: CASSLDVGNEQYF. The CDR3, as DNA: TGTGCCAGCAGCTTGGACGTTGGGAACGAGCAGTACTTC.

In the case of this clonotype: Only one base separates this from a far larger clonotype, so it likely reflects a read error. The chain combines TRBV4-1 with TRBJ2-1, with D tentatively TRBD1 or TRBD2 (5 bases each). Looked up from germline, CDR1 is MGHRA and CDR2 is YSYEKL. The V end lost 0 bases, the J end lost 13 bases, and 22 bases lay between the germline ends. The length of the CDR3 is 16 residues. CDR3 sequence: CASSQDSRTQTGTQFF. Written as DNA, the CDR3 is TGCGCCAGCAGCCAAGATTCCAGGACACAGACTGGGACCCAGTTCTTC.

This clonotype was detected a few times. CDR3 in amino acids: CASSLVPGQGHYGYTF. The CDR3 bases are TGTGCCAGCAGCTTGGTGCCGGGACAGGGTCACTATGGCTACACCTTC. J is TRBJ1-2 and V is TRBV5-5; the match to TRBD1 covers 9 bases. The CDR3 runs to 16 residues. Germline loops: CDR1 SGHKS, CDR2 YYEKEE (reference sequence). The V and J ends lost 0 bases and 3 bases, in that order; junction bases with no gene match: 6.

This clonotype showed up many times. CDR3 sequence reads: CASSPNRVGNEQFF. The CDR3 nucleotides read TGTGCCAGCAGCCCTAACAGGGTGGGCAATGAGCAGTTCTTC. This sequence joins TRBV7-9 and TRBJ2-1; a weak D match, TRBD1 (6 bases). The CDR3 runs to 14 residues. With 5 bases removed from V and 6 bases from J, the gap between germline ends came to 14 bases. The germline CDR1 and CDR2 sequences are SEHNR and FQNEAQ (reference sequence).

In the case of this clonotype: A single base is all that separates this from a far larger clone, so a read error is likely. The chain joins TRBV9 to TRBJ2-7, with TRBD1 matching 9 bases. CDR1 SGDLS and CDR2 YYNGEE come from the germline V gene. V lost 4 bases and J lost 7; bases outside the gene matches: 12. CDR3 length: 15 residues. The CDR3 loop reads CASSSQTGGPNEQYF. The CDR3 coding sequence is TGTGCCAGCAGCTCCCAGACAGGGGGGCCCAATGAGCAGTACTTC.

This clonotype appeared many times. The J gene is TRBJ2-1, the V gene TRBV4-1; no clear D. Germline V CDR1 and CDR2: MGHRA, YSYEKL. Trimming took 8 bases from V and 4 from J, leaving 18 bases between them. The CDR3 consists of 15 residues. The CDR3 sequence is CASGWSGIRYNEQFF. The DNA for the CDR3 is TGCGCCAGCGGCTGGTCTGGGATCAGGTACAATGAGCAGTTCTTC.

The chain links TRBV30 to TRBJ2-1; 9 nucleotides match TRBD2. Looked up from germline, CDR1 is GTSNPN and CDR2 is SVGIG (reference sequence). The CDR3 is made up of 14 amino acids. The V and J ends lost 3 bases and 10 bases, in that order; junction bases with no gene match: 10. CDR3 DNA sequence: TGTGCCTGGAGCGATAGCGGGGGCTTGGGGGAGCAGTTCTTC. This translates into CAWSDSGGLGEQFF.

This clonotype has ten or more counts. V usage is TRBV18 and J usage is TRBJ1-4; 9 positions agree with TRBD1. V lost 2 bases and J lost 3; bases outside the gene matches: 7. There are 17 residues in the CDR3. Per the germline V gene, CDR1 is KGHSH and CDR2 is LQKENI. CDR3 residues: CASSPGQGRPSNEKLFF. For the CDR3, the DNA is TGTGCCAGCTCACCAGGACAGGGGAGGCCATCTAATGAAAAACTGTTTTTT. Full variable domain (missing parts from reference TRBV18 and TRBJ1-4): NAGVMQNPRHLVRRRGQEARLRCSPMKGHSHVYWYRQLPEEGLKFMVYLQKENIIDESGMPKERFSAEFPKEGPSILRIQQVVRGDSAAYFCASSPGQGRPSNEKLFFGSGTQLSVL.